One and the same sample provided the 21 T cell receptor beta chains below, sequenced in a study of identifying expanded T cells in peripheral blood. Assay: immunoSEQ multiplex PCR; the TCRdb copy retains only in-frame clones and omits some. The table has about 91,000 clones, about 88% seen once. Sequencing was done on a sample of blood. These receptors originate from a person aged 18 to 70 in good health.

This clone was seen just once. The chain couples TRBV28 to TRBJ2-7; D is possibly TRBD1 or TRBD2 (5 bases each). Trimming pared 2 bases from V and 5 bases from J, leaving 16 bases between. CDR1 and CDR2 from the germline V gene are MDHEN and SYDVKM. The CDR3 is 15 amino acids. In nucleotides, the CDR3 is TGTGCCAGCAGTTTAGTTACCGGGGCTCTCGACGAGCAGTACTTC. The encoded protein is CASSLVTGALDEQYF.

The chain combines TRBV7-3 with TRBJ2-2; D unclear. The germline gives CDR1 SGHTA, CDR2 FQGTGA. There are 16 residues in the CDR3. Trimming pared 4 bases from V and 5 bases from J, leaving 17 bases between. CDR3 amino acids: CASSSQAVGGTGELFF. CDR3 sequence (DNA): TGTGCCAGCAGCTCCCAGGCGGTCGGTGGGACCGGGGAGCTGTTTTTT.

The CDR3 here is CASSQDLEKTYEQYF. The CDR3 coding sequence is TGTGCCAGCAGCCAAGATCTAGAGAAAACCTACGAGCAGTACTTC. The rearrangement joins TRBV4-2 to TRBJ2-7; the D is unclear. V was shortened by 0 bases and J by 2 bases, with 11 bases between the two germline ends. The CDR3 is made up of 15 amino acids. Per the germline V gene, CDR1 is LGHNA and CDR2 is YNFKEQ.

This clone turned up a few times. The chain couples TRBV30 to TRBJ1-4, with D perhaps TRBD1 (6 bases). CDR1 is GTSNPN, CDR2 SVGIG, per germline (reference sequence). This CDR3 contains 14 residues. V dropped 5 bases and J dropped 8 bases, with 18 bases sitting between them. CDR3 amino acids: CAWGQNRAGEKLFF. CDR3 DNA sequence: TGTGCCTGGGGCCAAAACAGGGCTGGGGAAAAACTGTTTTTT. The whole variable domain, filled in from reference TRBV30 and TRBJ1-4, reads SQTIHQWPATLVQPVGSPLSLECTVEGTSNPNLYWYRQAAGRGLQLLFYSVGIGQISSEVPQNLSASRPQDRQFILSSKKLLLSDSGFYLCAWGQNRAGEKLFFGSGTQLSVL.

The chain recombines TRBV27 with TRBJ2-5; 11 nucleotides agree with TRBD1. The length of the CDR3 is 20 residues. Trimming cost V 4 bases and J 4 bases; bases outside gene matches: 20. Germline CDR1 reads MNHEY; CDR2 reads SMNVEV (reference sequence). The CDR3 DNA sequence: TGTGCCAGCAGTTCTCTTAGGAGGGAACGGGACAGGGGGTTCGGAGAGACCCAGTACTTC. Its protein product is CASSSLRRERDRGFGETQYF.

With respect to this clone: A much larger clone lies a single base off, so this may be a read error. The V call is TRBV6-4, the J call TRBJ2-1, with TRBD1 as a possible D gene (6 bases). Trimming took off 2 bases at V and 5 bases at J, with 7 bases between the two ends. The germline CDR1 and CDR2 sequences are MRHNA and SNTAGT. This CDR3 contains 13 residues. CDR3 nucleotides: TGTGCCAGCAGTGACACAGGGAACAATGAGCAGTTCTTC. Translating gives CASSDTGNNEQFF.

J is TRBJ2-7 and V is TRBV6-6, with 8 bases matching TRBD1. Unmatched junction bases numbered 9, after V lost 5 bases and J lost 0 bases. This CDR3 contains 16 residues. CDR1 is MNHNY and CDR2 is SVGAGI in the germline V gene (reference sequence). Here the CDR3 reads CASSQATGASSYEQYF. The CDR3 coding sequence is TGTGCCAGCAGTCAGGCGACAGGGGCGAGCTCCTACGAGCAGTACTTC.

The gene calls are TRBV18 and TRBJ2-3, with 10 positions matching TRBD1. With 3 bases clipped from V and 1 base from J, the junction kept 7 bases outside the gene matches. The CDR3 is 17 amino acids. CDR1 and CDR2 from the germline V gene are KGHSH and LQKENI. In nucleotides, the CDR3 is TGTGCCAGCTCACCTTACTCCGGGACAGGGGGCACAGATACGCAGTATTTT. This translates into CASSPYSGTGGTDTQYF.

This chain joins TRBV19 and TRBJ2-2; 11 bases map to TRBD2. CDR1 and CDR2 (germline): LNHDA, SQIVND (reference sequence). The CDR3 is 17 residues long. The V segment lost 1 base and the J segment 2 bases; nucleotides outside the gene matches: 3. The CDR3 loop is CASSIASGRRNTGELFF. The DNA for the CDR3 is TGTGCCAGTAGTATAGCTAGCGGGAGGAGAAACACCGGGGAGCTGTTTTTT. Combining the CDR3 with reference TRBV19 and TRBJ2-2 gives the whole variable domain DGGITQSPKYLFRKEGQNVTLSCEQNLNHDAMYWYRQDPGQGLRLIYYSQIVNDFQKGDIAEGYSVSREKKESFPLTVTSAQKNPTAFYLCASSIASGRRNTGELFFGEGSRLTVL.

The gene calls are TRBV19 and TRBJ1-5, with 8 bases aligning to TRBD1. Germline V gene lookup returns CDR1 LNHDA and CDR2 SQIVND (reference sequence). The CDR3 sequence is 14 residues long. The V gene end was trimmed by 5 bases and the J gene end by 2 bases; junction bases not matched to a gene: 2. The CDR3 spells CASSATGGNQPQHF. In DNA, the CDR3 is TGTGCCAGTAGTGCGACAGGGGGCAATCAGCCCCAGCATTTT.

The chain links TRBV10-3 to TRBJ2-5, with D tentatively TRBD2 (5 bases). V was cut by 6 bases and J by 2 bases, with 16 bases left in between. This CDR3 region has 15 residues. CDR1 and CDR2 (germline): ENHRY, SYGVKD. CDR3: CAISREGSGQETQYF. CDR3 nucleotide sequence: TGTGCCATCAGCCGAGAGGGTTCTGGGCAAGAGACCCAGTACTTC.

The chain carries TRBV7-2 and TRBJ1-2, with D tentatively TRBD1 (5 bases). The CDR3 is made up of 14 amino acids. Looked up from germline, CDR1 is SGHTA and CDR2 is FQGNSA. V was clipped by 0 bases and J by 8 bases, with 13 bases between them. CDR3 coding DNA: TGTGCCAGCAGCTTAGCGGGGGGAGTCGGCGGCTACACCTTC. This sequence encodes CASSLAGGVGGYTF.

The genes are TRBV30 and TRBJ1-4; possible D gene TRBD1, 5 bases. CDR1 GTSNPN and CDR2 SVGIG come from the germline V gene (reference sequence). Trimming pared 1 base from V and 7 bases from J, leaving 19 bases between. The length of the CDR3 is 16 residues. This CDR3 is CAWSAQHLVGGEKLFF. CDR3 in DNA: TGTGCCTGGAGTGCCCAACACTTAGTGGGGGGTGAAAAACTGTTTTTT.

This sequence joins TRBV5-4 and TRBJ2-5, with unresolved D. The CDR3 totals 15 residues. Germline V CDR1 and CDR2: SGHNT, YYREEE (reference sequence). The V end was cut by 0 bases, the J end by 5 bases, with 14 bases between. The CDR3 region is CASSLEGPVTETQYF. The CDR3 nucleotides are TGTGCCAGCAGCTTGGAAGGGCCCGTAACGGAGACCCAGTACTTC.

The chain recombines TRBV5-1 with TRBJ2-2, with a weak D call TRBD2 (6 bases). Trimming cost V 4 bases and J 1 base, with 8 bases left between them. CDR1 and CDR2 from the germline V gene are SGHRS and YFSETQ. This CDR3 is built from 14 residues. CDR3 nucleotide sequence: TGCGCCAGCAGCGTGGGACTGAACACCGGGGAGCTGTTTTTT. Its protein is CASSVGLNTGELFF.

This chain joins TRBV12-5 and TRBJ2-3; D possibly corresponds to TRBD1 (6 bases). Trimming removed 1 base at V and 5 bases at J, with 13 bases between. Germline V gives CDR1 LGHNT, CDR2 FRNRAP. This CDR3 region has 15 residues. CDR3 protein: CASGLGTGYGDTQYF. The CDR3 DNA reads TGTGCTAGTGGTTTGGGAACAGGGTATGGAGATACGCAGTATTTT.

This chain uses TRBV30 with TRBJ2-4; D uncertain. Trimming cost V 1 base and J 0 bases, with 13 bases left between them. In germline, CDR1 is GTSNPN, CDR2 SVGIG (reference sequence). This CDR3 is built from 16 residues. CDR3 sequence: CAWSELPPLAKNIQYF. The CDR3 coding sequence is TGTGCCTGGAGTGAGCTCCCACCGCTAGCCAAAAACATTCAGTACTTC. Full variable domain (rest looked up from reference TRBV30 and TRBJ2-4): SQTIHQWPATLVQPVGSPLSLECTVEGTSNPNLYWYRQAAGRGLQLLFYSVGIGQISSEVPQNLSASRPQDRQFILSSKKLLLSDSGFYLCAWSELPPLAKNIQYFGAGTRLSVL.

The V call is TRBV29-1, the J call TRBJ1-1; D perhaps matches TRBD1 (5 bases). The CDR3 runs 15 residues. Trimming removed 0 bases at V and 2 bases at J, with 13 bases between. The V gene's germline CDR1 is SQVTM and CDR2 ANQGSEA. CDR3 sequence reads: CSVEEGPDRNTEAFF. CDR3 in DNA: TGCAGCGTTGAAGAGGGACCGGACCGAAACACTGAAGCTTTCTTT.

This rearrangement joins TRBV19 to TRBJ2-1; the match to TRBD1 covers 7 bases. Per germline, CDR1 LNHDA and CDR2 SQIVND (reference sequence). J gave up 4 bases and V 7 bases, and 13 bases lay outside the gene matches. This CDR3 has 16 residues. The CDR3 spells CASNRDSSYPYNEQFF. The DNA for the CDR3 is TGTGCCAGTAACCGGGACAGTTCGTATCCTTACAATGAGCAGTTCTTC.

The rearrangement links TRBV7-9 to TRBJ2-7; D is perhaps TRBD1 (5 bases). There are 12 residues in the CDR3. Germline CDR1 SEHNR, CDR2 FQNEAQ (reference sequence). Between the trimmed V and J ends, which lost 5 bases and 5 bases, there was a span of 10 bases. The CDR3, as DNA: TGTGCCAGCAGCCCCACCAGGGACGAGCAGTACTTC. It translates to CASSPTRDEQYF.

The rearrangement links TRBV15 to TRBJ1-2, with TRBD1 as a possible D gene (5 bases). Germline-derived CDR1 and CDR2 are LNHNV and YYDKDF (reference sequence). The V and J ends lost 0 bases and 6 bases respectively, with 14 bases between them. This CDR3 has 15 amino acids. The CDR3 nucleotides are TGTGCCACCAGCAGAGAGCAGGGCGGATCCCATGGCTACACCTTC. It is translated as CATSREQGGSHGYTF.